This TCR beta chain was identified during a study of identical twins' blood T cells. V was shortened by 6 bases and J by 8 bases, with 19 bases between the two germline ends. CDR3 length: 14 residues. Per the study methods: Each library had roughly 2 to 3.6 million CDR3 reads and about 90,000 to nearly 500,000 clonotypes. TCRdb redid the calling of the 5' RACE reads with MiXCR, one entry per CDR3 protein. TCRdb's processing, not the authors', yielded these V and J calls. The data show hundreds of thousands of distinct CDR3 sequences, around 30% seen once. This clonotype was counted a few times. Sequencing input: PBMCs. This clonotype was obtained from a woman aged 18-55 years in good health. The chain links TRBV12-3 or TRBV12-4 to TRBJ1-2, with D perhaps matching TRBD1 (5 bases). The CDR3 loop reads CASRTEGRVKGYTF. The CDR3 DNA sequence: TGTGCCAGCAGAACTGAGGGACGGGTTAAGGGCTACACCTTC.